The T cell receptor beta chain under discussion was sequenced for a study of cytomegalovirus exposure and HLA in healthy donors. The PCR was carried out with 60 Vbeta primers and 13 Jbeta primers. Sequenced by immunoSEQ multiplex PCR; TCRdb stores in-frame clones only, minus some. The sample consists of 97,000 or so clones, 70% to 90% of them appearing once. Germline CDR1 is MNHEY and CDR2 is SVGAGI. The CDR3 loop spans 13 amino acids. Unmatched junction bases numbered 6, after V lost 9 bases and J lost 5 bases. V usage is TRBV6-5 and J usage is TRBJ1-4, with TRBD1 identical over 7 bases. The sequence derives from a man aged 35 to 55 in good health and CMV-seronegative. The sample comprised PBMCs. Here the CDR3 DNA reads TGTGCCAGTAGCCGGGACAGCAATGAAAAACTGTTTTTT. Translated, it gives CASSRDSNEKLFF.